This T cell receptor (beta chain) was documented in a study of the immune and genomic landscape of osteosarcoma. Overall study findings and caveats: Average productive clonality was roughly 0.1, with a maximum of about 0.3. Roughly 5 repertoires, each under 100 clonotypes, were dominated by one hyperexpanded clone.

Details on this clone: The antigen is undetermined.

Trimming took off 0 bases at V and 2 bases at J, with 11 bases between the two ends. Germline CDR1 reads SGHRS; CDR2 reads YFSETQ. This CDR3 contains 15 residues. Repertoires were generated with immunoSEQ multiplex PCR, while TCRdb's copy carries only in-frame clones and drops some. Among about 540 clones listed, 60% to 80% were seen once. The post-treatment osteosarcoma tumors were primary, local recurrence or metastasis specimens from poor-prognosis patients. V gene TRBV5-1 combines with J gene TRBJ2-5; D is possibly TRBD1 or TRBD2 (7 bases each). Material for sequencing was osteosarcoma tumor tissue from the lung. The sequence was obtained from a human donor with osteosarcoma. In DNA form, the CDR3 reads TGCGCCAGCAGCTTGGTGCAGGGGGGGCAAGAGACCCAGTACTTC. It translates to CASSLVQGGQETQYF.